Below, 5 T cell receptor beta chains from the same sample are listed, as sequenced in a study of blood T cell repertoires in COVID-19. Using immunoSEQ multiplex PCR, the repertoire was profiled, and TCRdb retains in-frame clones only, with some absent. The profile shows 350,000 to 550,000 clones, 70% to 90% of them singletons. The sample comprised PBMCs or T cells enriched from blood (not recorded which). The receptor set was obtained from a woman between 18 and 29 years old with acute COVID-19.

The gene calls are TRBV28 and TRBJ2-7; 11 positions match TRBD2. CDR3 length: 14 amino acids. The V gene's germline CDR1 is MDHEN and CDR2 SYDVKM. The J segment lost 7 bases and the V segment lost 9 bases, leaving 11 bases of the junction unmatched. DNA of the CDR3: TGTGCCAGTAAGACTAGCGGGACCATTATGGAGCAGTACTTC. Its protein product is CASKTSGTIMEQYF.

V is TRBV10-1 and J is TRBJ2-3; D gene ambiguous. From germline, CDR1 is WNHNN and CDR2 SYGVQD (reference sequence). The V gene lost 3 bases and the J gene lost 2 bases, with 9 bases spanning the gap. There are 14 residues in the CDR3. The CDR3, as DNA: TGCGCCAGCAGTGACGGCAGACTCACAGATACGCAGTATTTT. Protein: CASSDGRLTDTQYF.

J is TRBJ1-5 and V is TRBV19; 7 bases match TRBD1. J lost 6 bases, V lost 5 bases, and 7 bases had no gene match. This CDR3 is 14 amino acids long. CDR1 and CDR2 (germline): LNHDA, SQIVND (reference sequence). The CDR3 DNA is TGTGCCAGTAGTCAAAAGACAGGGACTCAGCCCCAGCATTTT. This translates into CASSQKTGTQPQHF.

The chain employs TRBV7-3 and TRBJ2-6, with D unresolved. CDR1 is SGHTA, CDR2 FQGTGA, per germline. V was cut by 1 base and J by 0 bases, with 10 bases left in between. The CDR3 has 17 residues. The CDR3 nucleotides are TGTGCCAGCAGCTTAAATTTTCTGAGCTCTGGGGCCAACGTCCTGACTTTC. Protein: CASSLNFLSSGANVLTF.

The V gene is TRBV11-2, the J gene TRBJ2-7, with 7 bases that match TRBD2. CDR3 size: 13 residues. Losses at the gene ends were 0 bases for V and 6 bases for J; bases not matched to a gene: 2. The V gene's germline CDR1 is SGHAT and CDR2 FQNNGV. This chain's CDR3 is CASSLDGTIEQYF. The DNA for the CDR3 is TGTGCCAGCAGCTTAGATGGGACTATCGAGCAGTACTTC.